A selection of T cell receptor beta chains follows, all from one sample in a study of T cell responses to AZD1222 COVID-19 vaccine. Clones were sequenced by immunoSEQ multiplex PCR, and TCRdb holds only the in-frame ones, with some missing. The data contain tens of thousands of clones, around 90% of them singletons. The sample in question was peripheral blood, obtained on day 0 of AZD1222 vaccination. The receptors were sampled from an adult in good health. Each CDR3 is given with its conserved first and last residue. The order of the fields is V gene, clone size, D gene, J gene, CDR3 protein, CDR3 DNA. A D gene is named only where the DNA matches it firmly. Clone size is not always given. Where it is, it says once, few, many or a class for expanded clones.

V gene: TRBV10-3; clone size: -; D gene: TRBD1; J gene: TRBJ2-7; CDR3 protein: CATYGQGTYEQYF; CDR3 DNA: TGTGCCACCTACGGACAGGGTACCTACGAGCAGTACTTC
V gene: TRBV19; clone size: -; D gene: TRBD1; J gene: TRBJ2-7; CDR3 protein: CASRHPGQAGYEQYF; CDR3 DNA: TGTGCCAGTAGACATCCGGGACAGGCCGGATACGAGCAGTACTTC
V gene: TRBV13; clone size: -; D gene: -; J gene: TRBJ1-1; CDR3 protein: CASTRRLNTEAFF; CDR3 DNA: TGTGCCAGCACCCGACGATTGAACACTGAAGCTTTCTTT
V gene: TRBV14; clone size: -; D gene: -; J gene: TRBJ2-2; CDR3 protein: CASSQDSLYTGELFF; CDR3 DNA: TGTGCCAGCAGCCAAGATTCCCTCTACACCGGGGAGCTGTTTTTT
V gene: TRBV19; clone size: once; D gene: TRBD1; J gene: TRBJ2-1; CDR3 protein: CASSIDHGQGSHEQFF; CDR3 DNA: TGTGCCAGTAGTATAGATCACGGACAGGGGAGCCATGAGCAGTTCTTC
V gene: TRBV12-3/TRBV12-4; clone size: -; D gene: -; J gene: TRBJ2-5; CDR3 protein: CASSLGGGETQYF; CDR3 DNA: TGTGCCAGCAGTTTAGGCGGAGGGGAGACCCAGTACTTC
V gene: TRBV28; clone size: -; D gene: TRBD1; J gene: TRBJ1-4; CDR3 protein: CASSLNRGFSNEKLFF; CDR3 DNA: TGTGCCAGCAGTTTAAACAGGGGATTCTCTAATGAAAAACTGTTTTTT
V gene: TRBV6-2/TRBV6-3; clone size: -; D gene: -; J gene: TRBJ2-3; CDR3 protein: CASSDQSSTDTQYF; CDR3 DNA: TGTGCCAGCAGTGACCAGAGTAGCACAGATACGCAGTATTTT
V gene: TRBV9; clone size: -; D gene: -; J gene: TRBJ1-6; CDR3 protein: CASSPQSRPGYNSPLHF; CDR3 DNA: TGTGCCAGCAGCCCACAATCTCGACCCGGGTATAATTCACCCCTCCACTTT
V gene: TRBV27; clone size: -; D gene: TRBD1; J gene: TRBJ1-1; CDR3 protein: CASRDRKYMNTEAFF; CDR3 DNA: TGTGCCAGCAGGGACAGGAAGTATATGAACACTGAAGCTTTCTTT
V gene: TRBV2; clone size: -; D gene: TRBD1; J gene: TRBJ1-2; CDR3 protein: CASSGDRNYGYTF; CDR3 DNA: TGTGCCAGCAGCGGGGACAGAAACTATGGCTACACCTTC
V gene: TRBV7-8; clone size: -; D gene: -; J gene: TRBJ2-1; CDR3 protein: CASSSSRQPSYNEQFF; CDR3 DNA: TGTGCCAGCAGCTCCTCCCGGCAGCCCTCCTACAATGAGCAGTTCTTC
V gene: TRBV9; clone size: -; D gene: -; J gene: TRBJ1-2; CDR3 protein: CASSLPAGGGYTF; CDR3 DNA: TGTGCCAGCAGCCTACCCGCCGGGGGGGGCTACACCTTC
V gene: TRBV7-6; clone size: -; D gene: -; J gene: TRBJ1-5; CDR3 protein: CASSPLVSQGSYEDQPQHF; CDR3 DNA: TGTGCCAGCAGCCCGTTGGTATCGCAGGGAAGCTACGAAGATCAGCCCCAGCATTTT
V gene: TRBV27; clone size: -; D gene: -; J gene: TRBJ2-1; CDR3 protein: CASRLSSYNEQFF; CDR3 DNA: TGTGCCAGCAGGCTTAGCTCCTACAATGAGCAGTTCTTC
V gene: TRBV19; clone size: once; D gene: -; J gene: TRBJ2-2; CDR3 protein: CASSTSHARELFF; CDR3 DNA: TGTGCCAGTAGTACCTCACATGCCCGGGAGCTGTTTTTT
V gene: TRBV23-1; clone size: -; D gene: TRBD2; J gene: TRBJ2-7; CDR3 protein: CASSRPPVGLAARHGYEQYF; CDR3 DNA: TGCGCCAGCAGTCGCCCCCCGGTAGGACTAGCGGCCCGGCATGGCTACGAGCAGTACTTC
V gene: TRBV7-9; clone size: -; D gene: -; J gene: TRBJ1-1; CDR3 protein: CASSPELNTEAFF; CDR3 DNA: TGTGCCAGCAGCCCAGAGCTAAACACTGAAGCTTTCTTT
V gene: TRBV29-1; clone size: -; D gene: -; J gene: TRBJ1-6; CDR3 protein: CSVRSGTGNSPLHF; CDR3 DNA: TGCAGCGTTCGATCCGGGACCGGTAATTCACCCCTCCACTTT
V gene: TRBV7-2; clone size: -; D gene: TRBD2; J gene: TRBJ2-1; CDR3 protein: CASSLGLAGPYNEQFF; CDR3 DNA: TGTGCCAGCAGCTTAGGACTAGCGGGACCCTACAATGAGCAGTTCTTC